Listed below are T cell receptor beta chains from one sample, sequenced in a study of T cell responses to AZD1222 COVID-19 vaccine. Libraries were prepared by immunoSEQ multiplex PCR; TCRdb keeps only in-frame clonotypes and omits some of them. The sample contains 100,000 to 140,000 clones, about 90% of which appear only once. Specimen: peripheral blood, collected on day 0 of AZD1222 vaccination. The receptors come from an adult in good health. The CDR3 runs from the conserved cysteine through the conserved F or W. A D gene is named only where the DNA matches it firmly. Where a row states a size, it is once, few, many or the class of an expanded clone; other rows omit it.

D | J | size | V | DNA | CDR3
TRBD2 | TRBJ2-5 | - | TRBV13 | TGTGCCAGCAGCCGGCGAATAGCGGGGGGAGAGACCCAGTACTTC | CASSRRIAGGETQYF
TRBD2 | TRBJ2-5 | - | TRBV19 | TGTGCCAGTAGTATTACTATGACTAGCGGGGGAGAGACCCAGTACTTC | CASSITMTSGGETQYF
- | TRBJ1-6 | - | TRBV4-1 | TGCGCCAGCAGCCTATTGTGGGACATTCACGAGTCACCCCTCCACTTT | CASSLLWDIHESPLHF
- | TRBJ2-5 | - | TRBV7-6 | TGTGCCAGCAGCGTCCTCCGGCCAGCGGAGGGTGGGACCCAGTACTTC | CASSVLRPAEGGTQYF
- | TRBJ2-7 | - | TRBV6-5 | TGTGCCAGCAGTTACTCTGAGGGTGGAAGCTACGAGCAGTACTTC | CASSYSEGGSYEQYF
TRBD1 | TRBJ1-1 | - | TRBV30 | TGTGCCTGGACGCCCCGGGACAGCACTGAAGCTTTCTTT | CAWTPRDSTEAFF
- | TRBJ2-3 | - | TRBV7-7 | TGTGCCAGCAGCTTAGCGGGGTCAGGGAGGGATACGCAGTATTTT | CASSLAGSGRDTQYF
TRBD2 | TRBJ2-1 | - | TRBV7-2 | TGTGCCAGCAGCTCTGGCCTAGCGGGGGGGGAGCAGTTCTTC | CASSSGLAGGEQFF
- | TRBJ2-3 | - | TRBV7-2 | TGTGCCAGCAGCCCAGGTCTTAGCACAGATACGCAGTATTTT | CASSPGLSTDTQYF
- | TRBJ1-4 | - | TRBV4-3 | TGCGCCAGCAGCCAAGATGGCGGGGGCCACCCTAATGAAAAACTGTTTTTT | CASSQDGGGHPNEKLFF
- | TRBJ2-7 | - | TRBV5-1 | TGCGCCCAGTGGGACTCCCATAGGTTCTACGAGCAGTACTTC | CAQWDSHRFYEQYF
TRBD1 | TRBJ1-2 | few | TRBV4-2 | TGTGCCAGCAGCCAGGACAGGGTTGGCTACACCTTC | CASSQDRVGYTF
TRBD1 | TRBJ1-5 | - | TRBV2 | TGTGCCAGCAGTCTGGGGACAGGTAATCAGCCCCAGCATTTT | CASSLGTGNQPQHF
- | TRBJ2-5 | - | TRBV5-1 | TGCGCCAGCAGCTGGCCGGGGGACCTCCAAGAGACCCAGTACTTC | CASSWPGDLQETQYF
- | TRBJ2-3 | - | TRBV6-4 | TGTGCCAGCAGTCCGACGGGGGGCACAGATACGCAGTATTTT | CASSPTGGTDTQYF
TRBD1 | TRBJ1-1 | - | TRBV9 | TGTGCCAGCAGCCCGGGCTCAGGGGGGAACACTGAAGCTTTCTTT | CASSPGSGGNTEAFF
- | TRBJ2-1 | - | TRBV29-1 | TGCAGCGTTGAAGGATCAGGGACGGCCAATGAGCAGTTCTTC | CSVEGSGTANEQFF
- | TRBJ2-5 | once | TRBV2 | TGTGCCAGCGCCCGAGGGGGGTCAGAGACCCAGTACTTC | CASARGGSETQYF
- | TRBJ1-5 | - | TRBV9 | TGTGCCAGCGCGGGGACCGACAATCAGCCCCAGCATTTT | CASAGTDNQPQHF
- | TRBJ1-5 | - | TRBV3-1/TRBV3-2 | TGTGCCAGCAGCTGGGGGTTGGGTCAGCCCCAGCATTTT | CASSWGLGQPQHF
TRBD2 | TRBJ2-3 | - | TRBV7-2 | TGTGCCAGCAGCAGAAGCGGGGGCACAGATACGCAGTATTTT | CASSRSGGTDTQYF
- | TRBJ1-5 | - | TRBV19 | TGTGCCAGTCGAGAACAGGGAGATCAGCCCCAGCATTTT | CASREQGDQPQHF
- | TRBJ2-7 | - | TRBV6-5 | TGTGCCAGCAGTTGGGGTCGGGACGAGCAGTACTTC | CASSWGRDEQYF
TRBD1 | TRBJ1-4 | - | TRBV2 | TGTGCCAGCAGCCCTCGACAGGGTCATGAAAAACTGTTTTTT | CASSPRQGHEKLFF
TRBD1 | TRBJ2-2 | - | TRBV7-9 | TGTGCCAGCAGCTTGACAGGGGGCTTCACCGGGGAGCTGTTTTTT | CASSLTGGFTGELFF
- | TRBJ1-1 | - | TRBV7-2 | TGTGCCAGCAGCTTAGGAGGGAAAGGCACTGAAGCTTTCTTT | CASSLGGKGTEAFF
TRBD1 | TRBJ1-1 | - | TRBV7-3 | TGTGCCAGCAGCTGGACAGGGAACGTGAACACTGAAGCTTTCTTT | CASSWTGNVNTEAFF
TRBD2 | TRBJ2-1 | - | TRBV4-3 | TGCGCCAGCAGCCAACGGGGACTAGCGGGGGTTGAGCAGTTCTTC | CASSQRGLAGVEQFF
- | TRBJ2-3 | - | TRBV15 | TGTGCCACCAGCTCACGACTTGGCACAGATACGCAGTATTTT | CATSSRLGTDTQYF
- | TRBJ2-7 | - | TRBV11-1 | TGTGCCAGCAGCTCGGAGTTTGGCGGAGAGCAGTACTTC | CASSSEFGGEQYF
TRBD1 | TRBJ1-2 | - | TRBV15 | TGTGCCACCAGCCGTAGACAGGGGTCAGATGGCTACACCTTC | CATSRRQGSDGYTF
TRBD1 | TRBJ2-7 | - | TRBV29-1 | TGCAGCGTCGCGGAGACAGGGAGTAACGAGCAGTACTTC | CSVAETGSNEQYF
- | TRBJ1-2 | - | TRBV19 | TGTGCCAGTAGTATAGGGATCGTTGGGGGGCTGTCCTATGGCTACACCTTC | CASSIGIVGGLSYGYTF
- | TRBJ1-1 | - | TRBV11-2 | TGTGCCAGCAGCTTAGGCCGAGGTAACAGGGAAGCAGCTTTCTTT | CASSLGRGNREAAFF
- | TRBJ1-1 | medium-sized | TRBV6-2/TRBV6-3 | TGTGCCAGCAGTCCCCGAGAGAACACTGAAGCTTTCTTT | CASSPRENTEAFF
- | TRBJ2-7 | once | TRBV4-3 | TGCGCCAGCAGCCAAGCCTGGCCTGTCGGTACTATAAACGAGCAGTACTTC | CASSQAWPVGTINEQYF
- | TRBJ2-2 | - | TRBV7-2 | TGTGCCAGCAGCTTCAACGGGGTAGGGGCCGGGGAGCTGTTTTTT | CASSFNGVGAGELFF
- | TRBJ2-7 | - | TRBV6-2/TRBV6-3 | TGTGCCAGCAGCAAAATCACTGACCCCTACGAGCAGTACTTC | CASSKITDPYEQYF
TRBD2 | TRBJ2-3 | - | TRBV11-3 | TGTGCCAGCAGCGCCACCGGGACTAGCGGGGCAGATACGCAGTATTTT | CASSATGTSGADTQYF
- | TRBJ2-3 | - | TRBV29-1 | TGCAGCGTTGATGGTCCCAGGAGAGATACGCAGTATTTT | CSVDGPRRDTQYF
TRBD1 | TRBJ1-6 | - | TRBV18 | TGTGCCAGCTCACCGGACAGGTTTTCACCCCTCCACTTT | CASSPDRFSPLHF
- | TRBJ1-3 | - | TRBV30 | TGTGCCTGGAGACCTGGAAACACCATATATTTT | CAWRPGNTIYF
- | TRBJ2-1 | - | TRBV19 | TGTGCCAGTAGTATCAGGTCTGACGGGGACCTCTACAATGAGCAGTTCTTC | CASSIRSDGDLYNEQFF
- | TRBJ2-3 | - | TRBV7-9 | TGTGCCAGCATCCCGGGGGGAGGACAGGGCTCAGATACGCAGTATTTT | CASIPGGGQGSDTQYF
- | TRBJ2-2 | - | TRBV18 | TGTGCCAGCTCACCATCACTGCTCCTCACCGGGGAGCTGTTTTTT | CASSPSLLLTGELFF
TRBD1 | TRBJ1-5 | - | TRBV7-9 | TGTGCCAGCAGCCCGCAGGGGGGCCAGCCCCAGCATTTT | CASSPQGGQPQHF
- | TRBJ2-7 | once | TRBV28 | TGTGCCAGCAGCGTGGCTTCCTACGAGCAGTACTTC | CASSVASYEQYF
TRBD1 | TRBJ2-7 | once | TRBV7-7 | TGTGCCAGCAGCTTAGGGACAGGGAAAGGCTACGAGCAGTACTTC | CASSLGTGKGYEQYF
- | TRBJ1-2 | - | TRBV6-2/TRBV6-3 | TGTGCCAGCAGTCTCCCCGTTGGTTGGGGCTACACCTTC | CASSLPVGWGYTF
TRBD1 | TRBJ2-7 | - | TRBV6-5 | TGTGCCAGCAGCTTCTCAGGGGGCCCCTACGAGCAGTACTTC | CASSFSGGPYEQYF
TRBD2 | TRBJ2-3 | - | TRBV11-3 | TGTGCCAGCAGCCCCGTTCGGGGGGGGTCAGATACGCAGTATTTT | CASSPVRGGSDTQYF
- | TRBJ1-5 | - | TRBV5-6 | TGTGCCAGCAGCTTGGACCAAGGACGGAATCAGCCCCAGCATTTT | CASSLDQGRNQPQHF
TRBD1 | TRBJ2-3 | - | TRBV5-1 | TGCGCCAGCAGCAGGGACAGGGGAGGAGATACGCAGTATTTT | CASSRDRGGDTQYF
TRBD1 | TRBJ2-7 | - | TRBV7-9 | TGTGCCAGCAGCTTTGATTCCGGGACAGATCTCTACGAGCAGTACTTC | CASSFDSGTDLYEQYF
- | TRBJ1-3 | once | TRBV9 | TGTGCCAGCCGAGGGGTCGACTCTGGAAACACCATATATTTT | CASRGVDSGNTIYF